The source of this TCR beta chain is a study of T cells in Graves' hyperthyroidism and ophthalmopathy. Study-wide points: Through a model of 13 V-J features, ophthalmopathy was separated from stable hyperthyroidism.

Hyperthyroidism was newly diagnosed in patients aged 18 to 65 (duration under 2 months). PBMCs stemmed from about 9.7 ml fresh peripheral blood. As to this clonotype: Its specificity is unknown.

TCR beta CDR3 regions were amplified from RNA. Initially, a first-round RT-PCR of the TCR CDR3 employed the HTBI primer set. Using its own MiXCR run on the multiplex PCR reads, TCRdb lists one record per CDR3 protein. The table has 250,000 to 300,000 distinct CDR3 sequences, about an eighth seen once. This clonotype was sampled from a woman aged 30 to 39 with Graves' hyperthyroidism that later progressed to Graves' ophthalmopathy. Sequencing was done on a sample of blood.

CDR3 protein: CASTAERGLEKLFF. In DNA form, the CDR3 reads TGTGCCAGCACAGCGGAAAGGGGGCTAGAAAAACTGTTTTTT. V is TRBV5-5 and J is TRBJ1-4; 7 positions match TRBD1. The CDR3 is 14 amino acids. The ends lost 6 bases at V and 8 bases at J; junction bases unmatched: 10. Germline values: CDR1 SGHKS, CDR2 YYEKEE (reference sequence).